This entry lists 4 T cell receptor beta chains sequenced from one sample in a study of cytomegalovirus exposure and HLA in healthy donors. It was with 60 Vbeta and 13 Jbeta primers that the PCR ran. Profiled with immunoSEQ multiplex PCR; TCRdb holds only in-frame clones, not every one. The data hold about 230,000 clones, with around four fifths observed a single time. The sequenced material came from PBMCs. These receptors originate from a boy between 5 and 17 years old in good health and CMV-seronegative.

This clone was picked up a small number of times. The chain recombines TRBV2 with TRBJ2-1; TRBD2 matches 8 bases. The CDR3 length is 15 residues. Germline values: CDR1 SNHLY, CDR2 FYNNEI. Losses at the gene ends were 6 bases for V and 8 bases for J; bases not matched to a gene: 12. CDR3 protein: CASSRASGRRHEQFF. CDR3 nucleotide sequence: TGTGCCAGCAGCCGAGCCAGCGGGAGACGGCATGAGCAGTTCTTC.

The genes are TRBV10-1 and TRBJ1-1; D is unresolved. Trimming shortened V by 3 bases and J by 0 bases, and 8 bases separated the two germline ends. Germline V gene sequence: CDR1 WNHNN, CDR2 SYGVQD (reference sequence). The CDR3 sequence is 14 residues long. Here the CDR3 reads CASSDSPLNTEAFF. CDR3 nucleotide sequence: TGCGCCAGCAGTGACAGTCCCCTGAACACTGAAGCTTTCTTT.

The chain employs TRBV19 and TRBJ2-1, with TRBD2 matching over 14 bases. This CDR3 contains 15 residues. Germline assignment: CDR1 LNHDA and CDR2 SQIVND (reference sequence). Trimming cost V 9 bases and J 9 bases; bases outside gene matches: 10. CDR3 in amino acids: CASAQGLAGVSEQFF. Here the CDR3 DNA reads TGTGCCAGCGCCCAGGGACTAGCGGGAGTCAGTGAGCAGTTCTTC.

This clone came up a few times. V is TRBV18 and J is TRBJ2-5; 8 bases match TRBD2. The J call may be wrong; the DNA end is better matched by TRBJ2-7. There are 13 residues in the CDR3. Germline CDR1 reads KGHSH; CDR2 reads LQKENI. As DNA, the CDR3 is TGTGCCAGCTCACCTAGCGGGAAAACCGAGCAGTACTTC. Translating gives CASSPSGKTEQYF.